This T cell receptor beta chain was sequenced for a study of CD8 T cells in Susac syndrome. The RNA, roughly 0.45 to 1 ug, was put through reverse transcription using random hexamers. The amplification used immunoSEQ multiplex PCR on TCR beta CDR3; it spanned 54 Vbeta and 13 Jbeta. TCRdb itself ran the immunoSEQ multiplex PCR reads through MiXCR, one entry per CDR3 protein. Of 150,000 to 250,000 distinct CDR3 sequences listed, more than 90% are singletons. Germline values: CDR1 SQVTM, CDR2 ANQGSEA. The CDR3 runs 12 residues. Trimming removed 3 bases at V and 2 bases at J, with 7 bases between. Sequencing targeted TCR beta in T cells from blood (CD8+ and CD4+). Included as multiple sclerosis controls were treatment-naive patients who had stable or active relapsing-remitting disease.

Sequenced input: CD4+ T cells from PBMCs. This clonotype originated in a human donor with multiple sclerosis. This chain connects TRBV29-1 to TRBJ1-2; no definite D call. The CDR3 DNA follows: TGCAGCGTTGACAGGCAAAACTATGGCTACACCTTC. Translation gives CSVDRQNYGYTF.